Presented here are 29 T cell receptor beta chains from one specimen sequenced in a study of neurological immune-mediated disorders. TCRdb reanalysed the 5' RACE reads using MiXCR and keeps one entry per CDR3 protein. The table records tens of thousands of distinct CDR3 sequences, approximately 4.6% of them present only once. Sequenced material: PBMCs. These receptors originate from a woman in her 70s with multiple sclerosis.

In its sample, this clonotype was seen many times. The chain combines TRBV5-1 with TRBJ1-2; TRBD1 matches 9 bases. CDR1 and CDR2 (germline): SGHRS, YFSETQ. V shed 0 bases, J shed 4 bases, and the junction held 7 bases outside the gene matches. The CDR3 extends over 16 amino acids. CDR3 sequence: CASSLGGQGGPYGYTF. The CDR3 DNA follows: TGCGCCAGCAGCTTGGGGGGACAGGGAGGCCCCTATGGCTACACCTTC.

This chain uses TRBV20-1 with TRBJ1-1, with TRBD1 matching over 8 bases. The germline CDR1 and CDR2 sequences are DFQATT and SNEGSKA (reference sequence). J lost 0 bases, V lost 5 bases, and 8 bases had no gene match. The CDR3 sequence is 15 residues long. The CDR3 protein is CSAPDRGSMNTEAFF. CDR3 in DNA: TGCAGTGCTCCCGACAGGGGAAGCATGAACACTGAAGCTTTCTTT.

Many counts were recorded for this clonotype. The CDR3 DNA reads TGTGCCAGCAGTTTCGGGGGTCGAGAAAAACTGTTTTTT. Encoded protein: CASSFGGREKLFF. V and J are TRBV12-3 or TRBV12-4 and TRBJ1-4, with a weak D call TRBD1 (5 bases). The CDR3 spans 13 residues. Trimming stripped 3 bases from V and 8 bases from J, with 10 bases between.

V is TRBV6-6 and J is TRBJ2-5; TRBD2 matches at 9 bases. The CDR3 runs to 13 residues. V gave up 11 bases and J gave up 5 bases; unmatched junction bases: 9. The germline gives CDR1 MNHNY, CDR2 SVGAGI (reference sequence). Written as DNA, the CDR3 is TGTGCCGGAATGGCGGGAGGGACGGAGACCCAGTACTTC. The encoded protein is CAGMAGGTETQYF.

As regards this clonotype: A much larger clone lies a single base off, so this may be a read error. This chain's CDR3 is CASNFPAQGGRNEQFF. The DNA of the CDR3 is TGTGCCAGCAACTTCCCCGCACAGGGAGGCCGGAATGAGCAGTTCTTC. The chain uses TRBV7-8 and TRBJ2-1; D possibly uses TRBD1 or TRBD2 (6 bases each). The length of the CDR3 is 16 residues. V was pared by 7 bases and J by 7 bases, with 23 bases between. Germline CDR1 is SGHVS and CDR2 is FQNEAQ.

This clonotype showed up many times. For the CDR3, the DNA is TGCGCCAGCAGCCCTCACGGACAGATCTACGAGCAGTACTTC. This translates into CASSPHGQIYEQYF. This sequence joins TRBV4-1 and TRBJ2-7, with a tentative D call TRBD1 (6 bases). This CDR3 spans 14 amino acids. Germline CDR1 MGHRA, CDR2 YSYEKL. Trimming took 4 bases from V and 3 from J, leaving 13 bases between them.

This clonotype was recorded at least ten times. The rearrangement joins TRBV6-5 to TRBJ1-2, with D perhaps TRBD1 (6 bases). Trimming took 0 bases from V and 3 from J, leaving 17 bases between them. The CDR3 is 17 amino acids. Germline V gene lookup returns CDR1 MNHEY and CDR2 SVGAGI. Written as DNA, the CDR3 is TGTGCCAGCAGTTACTCGATCGGGGGGGGCAGCGACTATGGCTACACCTTC. It codes for CASSYSIGGGSDYGYTF.

The rearrangement joins TRBV27 to TRBJ2-1; D possibly matches TRBD1 or TRBD2 (5 bases each). In germline, CDR1 is MNHEY, CDR2 SMNVEV (reference sequence). This CDR3 is built from 13 residues. V was shortened by 6 bases and J by 7 bases, with 13 bases between the two germline ends. The CDR3 DNA is TGTGCCAGCAGCCGGTATGAGGGGAATGAGCAGTTCTTC. It translates to CASSRYEGNEQFF.

This clonotype was counted at least ten times. The chain uses TRBV6-5 and TRBJ2-6; D is possibly TRBD1 (5 bases). The CDR3 consists of 13 residues. Trimming took 10 bases from V and 1 from J, leaving 8 bases between them. From germline, CDR1 is MNHEY and CDR2 SVGAGI. The CDR3 DNA follows: TGTGCCACCTCAGGGTCTGGGGCCAACGTCCTGACTTTC. This gives the protein CATSGSGANVLTF.

This clonotype was seen at least ten times. The chain has TRBV5-1 and TRBJ1-1; TRBD1 matches 12 bases. The germline V gene encodes CDR1 SGHRS and CDR2 YFSETQ. The CDR3 spans 16 residues. Trimming took 5 bases from V and 1 from J; bases not matched to a gene: 6. CDR3: CASRQGQGATNTEAFF. The CDR3 region has the DNA TGCGCCAGCAGACAGGGACAGGGGGCTACGAACACTGAAGCTTTCTTT.

This clonotype was found a few times. This chain connects TRBV6-6 to TRBJ2-5, with 8 bases fitting TRBD2. V lost 10 bases, J lost 0 bases, and 16 bases stayed unmatched. Germline CDR1 and CDR2: MNHNY and SVGAGI (reference sequence). CDR3 size: 17 residues. As DNA, the CDR3 is TGTGCCACCCTGCCCCCTTCCGGGACTAGGCACCAAGAGACCCAGTACTTC. It encodes CATLPPSGTRHQETQYF.

The table lists this clonotype with many counts. V usage is TRBV20-1 and J usage is TRBJ1-6, with D unclear. CDR1 DFQATT and CDR2 SNEGSKA come from the germline V gene (reference sequence). With 3 bases removed from V and 6 bases from J, the gap between germline ends came to 6 bases. The CDR3 is 12 residues long. The CDR3 is CSARPSNSPLHF. CDR3 DNA: TGCAGTGCTAGGCCGAGTAATTCACCCCTCCACTTT.

This clonotype has a count of ten or more. J is TRBJ2-3 and V is TRBV20-1; a possible D gene is TRBD1 (6 bases). CDR1 DFQATT and CDR2 SNEGSKA come from the germline V gene (reference sequence). The germline V and J ends were trimmed by 6 bases and 3 bases, with 10 bases remaining between them. The CDR3 is 12 residues long. In nucleotides, the CDR3 is TGCAGTGCACCTGGACAGACAGATACGCAGTATTTT. Protein sequence: CSAPGQTDTQYF.

This clonotype has at least ten counts. The V and J genes are TRBV20-1 and TRBJ1-5; perhaps TRBD1 as D (6 bases). CDR1 DFQATT and CDR2 SNEGSKA come from the germline V gene (reference sequence). This CDR3 comprises 15 residues. V shed 3 bases and J shed 6 bases, with 18 bases lying between them. CDR3: CSARDATGFSQPQHF. The CDR3 nucleotides read TGCAGTGCTAGGGACGCTACAGGGTTCTCTCAGCCCCAGCATTTT.

This clonotype was counted at least ten times. This sequence joins TRBV15 and TRBJ1-1; D is unclear. V dropped 4 bases and J dropped 9 bases, with 9 bases sitting between them. Per germline, CDR1 LNHNV and CDR2 YYDKDF (reference sequence). CDR3 length: 11 amino acids. Here the CDR3 reads CATSTGLKAFF. In DNA form, the CDR3 reads TGTGCCACCAGCACCGGATTAAAAGCTTTCTTT.

This clonotype was found many times. This chain joins TRBV7-2 and TRBJ1-4; no reliable D call. Germline V gives CDR1 SGHTA, CDR2 FQGNSA. The V end was cut by 2 bases, the J end by 6 bases, with 19 bases between. The CDR3 is 17 amino acids. DNA of the CDR3: TGTGCCAGCAGCTTAATCTTGACGGGGTATCAGTATGAAAAACTGTTTTTT. It encodes CASSLILTGYQYEKLFF.

As concerns this clonotype: Just one base apart from a much larger clone, this may be a read error. This chain uses TRBV18 with TRBJ2-7; 7 bases are a match to TRBD1. Germline V gene sequence: CDR1 KGHSH, CDR2 LQKENI. This CDR3 contains 13 residues. V dropped 6 bases and J dropped 7; count of bases not matched to a gene: 9. CDR3: CASSLTGDQEQYF. The CDR3 bases are TGTGCCAGCTCGCTTACAGGGGACCAAGAGCAGTACTTC. Using reference TRBV18 and TRBJ2-7 for the parts outside the CDR3, the full variable domain is NAGVMQNPRHLVRRRGQEARLRCSPMKGHSHVYWYRQLPEEGLKFMVYLQKENIIDESGMPKERFSAEFPKEGPSILRIQQVVRGDSAAYFCASSLTGDQEQYFGPGTRLTVT.

This clonotype has at least ten counts. The V and J genes are TRBV20-1 and TRBJ2-7, with 9 bases matching TRBD1. Germline V CDR1 and CDR2: DFQATT, SNEGSKA (reference sequence). V shed 6 bases and J 1 base; nucleotides not matched to a gene: 13. The CDR3 contains 16 residues. The CDR3 DNA reads as TGCAGTGCGCTCTCCACTTCCGGGACAGGGTCCTACGAGCAGTACTTC. Encoded protein: CSALSTSGTGSYEQYF.

This clonotype came up many times. V is TRBV20-1 and J is TRBJ2-7; TRBD2 matches at 10 bases. The junction had 3 bases not matched to a gene; V was cut back by 0 bases and J by 1 base. Per germline, CDR1 DFQATT and CDR2 SNEGSKA (reference sequence). The CDR3 sequence is 15 residues long. CDR3 sequence: CSARDQREGSYEQYF. CDR3 DNA: TGCAGTGCTAGAGATCAGCGGGAGGGTTCCTACGAGCAGTACTTC.

This clonotype was counted many times. The chain combines TRBV10-2 with TRBJ2-3; D is possibly TRBD1 or TRBD2 (5 bases each). The CDR3 extends over 13 amino acids. Trimming shortened V by 7 bases and J by 0 bases, and 8 bases separated the two germline ends. From germline, CDR1 is WSHSY and CDR2 SAAADI. In nucleotides, the CDR3 is TGCGCCAGCACGGGGCAAAGCACAGATACGCAGTATTTT. This translates into CASTGQSTDTQYF.

This clonotype was seen many times. The chain couples TRBV10-3 to TRBJ2-1; TRBD2 agrees at 14 bases. Germline CDR1 ENHRY, CDR2 SYGVKD. The CDR3 runs 13 residues. V was pared by 10 bases and J by 10 bases, with 6 bases of the junction left unmatched. In nucleotides, the CDR3 is TGTGCCACTGGGACTAGCGGGAGCGGGGAGCAGTTCTTC. Its protein is CATGTSGSGEQFF.

This clonotype was found a few times. V and J are TRBV29-1 and TRBJ2-1; D uncertain. Trimming removed 5 bases at V and 4 bases at J, with 6 bases between. The length of the CDR3 is 11 residues. Germline CDR1 is SQVTM and CDR2 is ANQGSEA. CDR3 coding DNA: TGCAGCGTTTCATCGTACAATGAGCAGTTCTTC. Translation gives CSVSSYNEQFF.

This clonotype showed up many times. V gene TRBV20-1 combines with J gene TRBJ2-3; 8 nucleotides match TRBD2. In germline, CDR1 is DFQATT, CDR2 SNEGSKA (reference sequence). V was clipped by 1 base and J by 11 bases; unmatched bases: 11. This CDR3 contains 14 residues. This CDR3 reads CSARVSGTRLGQYF. The DNA for the CDR3 is TGCAGTGCTAGAGTTTCCGGGACTAGGTTGGGGCAGTATTTT.

This clonotype was detected ten times or more. The J gene is TRBJ1-2, the V gene TRBV5-6; 9 nucleotides align to TRBD1. The CDR3 runs to 14 residues. J was trimmed by 4 bases and V by 6 bases; bases with no gene match: 7. Germline CDR1 and CDR2: SGHDT and YYEEEE. In DNA, the CDR3 is TGTGCCAGCATGACCGGGGGACAGGGCTATGGCTACACCTTC. Amino acids: CASMTGGQGYGYTF. The variable domain in full, completed from reference TRBV5-6 and TRBJ1-2, reads DAGVTQSPTHLIKTRGQQVTLRCSPKSGHDTVSWYQQALGQGPQFIFQYYEEEERQRGNFPDRFSGHQFPNYSSELNVNALLLGDSALYLCASMTGGQGYGYTFGSGTRLTVV.

In this sample, this clonotype turned up many times. CDR3 DNA sequence: TGCAGCGTCTCAAGTGGGAACACTGAAGCTTTCTTT. This gives the protein CSVSSGNTEAFF. This chain joins TRBV29-1 and TRBJ1-1; D remains unclear. This CDR3 has 12 residues. CDR1 and CDR2 from the germline V gene are SQVTM and ANQGSEA. With 6 bases removed from V and 1 base from J, the gap between germline ends came to 9 bases.

This clonotype was seen many times. This chain joins TRBV6-5 and TRBJ1-5; D is undetermined. CDR3 length: 13 residues. Looked up from germline, CDR1 is MNHEY and CDR2 is SVGAGI. V was shortened by 2 bases and J by 7 bases, with 9 bases between the two germline ends. CDR3 region: CASSYDTSQPQHF. CDR3 nucleotides: TGTGCCAGCAGTTACGACACAAGCCAGCCCCAGCATTTT.

This clonotype has at least ten counts. V gene TRBV7-2 combines with J gene TRBJ1-2, with D possibly matching TRBD1 (5 bases). Germline V gene lookup returns CDR1 SGHTA and CDR2 FQGNSA. Trimming removed 5 bases from V and 4 bases from J, with 17 bases in between. The CDR3 sequence is 15 residues long. CDR3 bases: TGTGCCAGCAGCCTGGGGACCGGCCGGGGCTATGGCTACACCTTC. This sequence encodes CASSLGTGRGYGYTF. Full variable domain (outside the CDR3, taken from reference TRBV7-2 and TRBJ1-2): GAGVSQSPSNKVTEKGKDVELRCDPISGHTALYWYRQSLGQGLEFLIYFQGNSAPDKSGLPSDRFSAERTGGSVSTLTIQRTQQEDSAVYLCASSLGTGRGYGYTFGSGTRLTVV.

This clonotype was seen a single time. The chain is built from TRBV29-1 and TRBJ1-1, with a possible D match to TRBD1 (6 bases). This CDR3 is built from 13 residues. CDR1 is SQVTM and CDR2 is ANQGSEA in the germline V gene. The germline V and J ends were trimmed by 4 bases and 5 bases, with 14 bases remaining between them. The CDR3 nucleotides read TGCAGCGTTGTGGGGGTAAGGGGGACTGAAGCTTTCTTT. As protein: CSVVGVRGTEAFF. Full variable domain (remainder filled in from reference TRBV29-1 and TRBJ1-1): SAVISQKPSRDICQRGTSLTIQCQVDSQVTMMFWYRQQPGQSLTLIATANQGSEATYESGFVIDKFPISRPNLTFSTLTVSNMSPEDSSIYLCSVVGVRGTEAFFGQGTRLTVV.

This clonotype has only one observation. The V and J genes are TRBV18 and TRBJ1-2; a weak D match, TRBD1 (5 bases). This CDR3 spans 12 amino acids. V was pared by 6 bases and J by 6 bases, with 11 bases between. Per the germline V gene, CDR1 is KGHSH and CDR2 is LQKENI. The CDR3 DNA follows: TGTGCCAGCTCCTCAGGGTTCGATGGCTACACCTTC. Its translation is CASSSGFDGYTF.